A selection of T cell receptor beta chains follows, all from one sample in a study of vaccination and CD4 T cells after COVID-19. TCRdb recomputed calls from the PCR reads with MiXCR, one row per CDR3 protein. The sample includes approximately 21,000 distinct CDR3 sequences, just under 55% seen only once; the top ten take about 15%. Their antigens are not known. Sequenced sample: CD4+ T cells from blood, cultured in vitro. Receptors originate from a human donor who had recovered from COVID-19. Each CDR3 is given with its conserved first and last residue. Fields, in order: CDR3 protein, CDR3 DNA, D gene, clone size, J gene, V gene. D genes are given only for firm matches. Clone sizes are given selectively: once, few, many, or a class where the clone is expanded.

CDR3: CASKDFGTADTQYF
DNA: TGTGCCAGCAAAGATTTCGGGACAGCAGATACGCAGTATTTT
D: TRBD1
size: once
J: TRBJ2-3
V: TRBV27

CDR3: CASSLDGGRPQHF
DNA: TGTGCCAGCAGCTTGGATGGGGGGAGGCCCCAGCATTTT
D: -
size: -
J: TRBJ1-5
V: TRBV5-4

CDR3: CASSGGLNQPQHF
DNA: TGTGCCAGCAGCGGAGGACTAAATCAGCCCCAGCATTTT
D: -
size: -
J: TRBJ1-5
V: TRBV28

CDR3: CASSFPAGELFF
DNA: TGCGCCAGCAGCTTTCCGGCCGGGGAGCTGTTTTTT
D: -
size: -
J: TRBJ2-2
V: TRBV5-1

CDR3: CASRIGPEQFF
DNA: TGTGCCAGTAGAATAGGGCCTGAGCAGTTCTTC
D: -
size: -
J: TRBJ2-1
V: TRBV19

CDR3: CASSYPQGEGNQPQHF
DNA: TGTGCCAGCAGTTACCCCCAGGGAGAGGGCAATCAGCCCCAGCATTTT
D: -
size: few
J: TRBJ1-5
V: TRBV6-5

CDR3: CASSIGDREYWLNTEAFF
DNA: TGTGCCAGCAGCATAGGGGACAGGGAATATTGGTTGAACACTGAAGCTTTCTTT
D: TRBD1
size: -
J: TRBJ1-1
V: TRBV7-9

CDR3: CSANWERDTQYF
DNA: TGCAGTGCTAATTGGGAAAGAGATACGCAGTATTTT
D: -
size: -
J: TRBJ2-3
V: TRBV20-1

CDR3: CATSDTRTSHEQYF
DNA: TGTGCCACCAGTGATACACGGACTAGCCACGAGCAGTACTTC
D: TRBD2
size: few
J: TRBJ2-7
V: TRBV24-1

CDR3: CASSTGGPYEQYF
DNA: TGTGCCAGCAGTACGGGGGGGCCCTACGAGCAGTACTTC
D: TRBD2
size: -
J: TRBJ2-7
V: TRBV28

CDR3: CASSQDRTSINEQFF
DNA: TGTGCCAGCAGCCAAGATCGGACTAGTATCAATGAGCAGTTCTTC
D: TRBD2
size: -
J: TRBJ2-1
V: TRBV4-2

CDR3: CATRGGDHQPQHF
DNA: TGTGCCACCAGGGGGGGGGACCATCAGCCCCAGCATTTT
D: -
size: few
J: TRBJ1-5
V: TRBV24-1

CDR3: CSARDPAPPNTGELFF
DNA: TGCAGTGCTAGAGACCCCGCACCTCCGAACACCGGGGAGCTGTTTTTT
D: -
size: -
J: TRBJ2-2
V: TRBV20-1

CDR3: CATSDSLAGTTYEQYF
DNA: TGTGCCACCAGTGACTCCCTCGCGGGCACGACCTACGAGCAGTACTTC
D: -
size: -
J: TRBJ2-7
V: TRBV24-1

CDR3: CASSIDTLETQYF
DNA: TGTGCCAGCAGCATTGACACCCTTGAGACCCAGTACTTC
D: -
size: -
J: TRBJ2-5
V: TRBV11-2

CDR3: CASSRSGELFF
DNA: TGTGCCAGTAGTAGGTCCGGGGAGCTGTTTTTT
D: -
size: -
J: TRBJ2-2
V: TRBV19

CDR3: CSARDRGQGHTGELFF
DNA: TGCAGTGCTAGAGATAGAGGACAGGGCCACACCGGGGAGCTGTTTTTT
D: TRBD1
size: few
J: TRBJ2-2
V: TRBV20-1

CDR3: CASSSGKGPQHF
DNA: TGTGCCAGCTCATCAGGGAAAGGGCCCCAGCATTTT
D: -
size: -
J: TRBJ1-5
V: TRBV18

CDR3: CASSLGQSTVREQYF
DNA: TGCGCCAGCAGCTTGGGACAGTCAACCGTTCGCGAGCAGTACTTC
D: -
size: once
J: TRBJ2-7
V: TRBV5-1

CDR3: CASSPRVGAYEQYF
DNA: TGTGCCAGTAGTCCCAGGGTAGGGGCTTACGAGCAGTACTTC
D: -
size: -
J: TRBJ2-7
V: TRBV19

CDR3: CASSTRKALHF
DNA: TGTGCCAGCAGTACAAGAAAAGCCCTCCACTTT
D: -
size: once
J: TRBJ1-6
V: TRBV6-1

CDR3: CASSLSGENYEQYF
DNA: TGTGCCAGTAGTCTAAGCGGGGAAAACTACGAGCAGTACTTC
D: TRBD2
size: -
J: TRBJ2-7
V: TRBV19

CDR3: CASSPGTAAYNEQFF
DNA: TGCGCCAGCAGCCCCGGGACAGCCGCCTACAATGAGCAGTTCTTC
D: TRBD1
size: -
J: TRBJ2-1
V: TRBV5-1

CDR3: CASSTGGGYGYTF
DNA: TGTGCCAGCAGCACCGGGGGCGGCTATGGCTACACCTTC
D: -
size: few
J: TRBJ1-2
V: TRBV7-2

CDR3: CASSLVLDSPQHF
DNA: TGTGCCAGCAGCTTAGTCCTCGACTCGCCCCAGCATTTT
D: -
size: few
J: TRBJ1-5
V: TRBV7-9

CDR3: CASSYSAGRNSPLHF
DNA: TGTGCCAGCAGTTACTCTGCCGGGAGAAATTCACCCCTCCACTTT
D: -
size: -
J: TRBJ1-6
V: TRBV10-3

CDR3: CATSGGGGDVYHNEQFF
DNA: TGTGCCACCAGTGGGGGAGGGGGGGACGTTTACCACAATGAGCAGTTCTTC
D: -
size: -
J: TRBJ2-1
V: TRBV24-1

CDR3: CASSDRADGIIATQYF
DNA: TGTGCCAGCAGTGACCGGGCCGACGGGATAATCGCTACGCAGTATTTT
D: -
size: -
J: TRBJ2-3
V: TRBV25-1

CDR3: CASSPGQGFGGELFF
DNA: TGTGCCAGCAGCCCGGGACAGGGGTTTGGCGGGGAGCTGTTTTTT
D: TRBD1
size: -
J: TRBJ2-2
V: TRBV11-3

CDR3: CASSYYRGDEQYF
DNA: TGTGCCAGCAGTTACTACAGGGGAGACGAGCAGTACTTC
D: TRBD1
size: -
J: TRBJ2-7
V: TRBV6-5

CDR3: CASSAKRQGSGELFF
DNA: TGTGCCAGCAGCGCAAAGCGCCAGGGATCCGGGGAGCTGTTTTTT
D: -
size: -
J: TRBJ2-2
V: TRBV11-2

CDR3: CASSDGNSPLHF
DNA: TGTGCCAGCAGTGACGGAAATTCACCCCTCCACTTT
D: -
size: few
J: TRBJ1-6
V: TRBV2

CDR3: CASSLYGTDTQYF
DNA: TGTGCCAGCAGCTTGTATGGCACAGATACGCAGTATTTT
D: -
size: -
J: TRBJ2-3
V: TRBV5-4

CDR3: CASSLAGALSHEQYF
DNA: TGTGCCAGCAGTTTAGCGGGAGCACTCTCCCACGAGCAGTACTTC
D: TRBD2
size: -
J: TRBJ2-7
V: TRBV6-2/TRBV6-3

CDR3: CASSGQSSNQPQHF
DNA: TGTGCCAGCAGTGGACAGTCGAGCAATCAGCCCCAGCATTTT
D: -
size: -
J: TRBJ1-5
V: TRBV2

CDR3: CASSLATGPDTQYF
DNA: TGCGCCAGCAGCTTGGCAACGGGGCCAGATACGCAGTATTTT
D: -
size: -
J: TRBJ2-3
V: TRBV5-1

CDR3: CAIRGAGTSSNEQFF
DNA: TGTGCCATCAGGGGGGCCGGGACTAGCAGCAATGAGCAGTTCTTC
D: TRBD2
size: -
J: TRBJ2-1
V: TRBV10-3

CDR3: CAIREEKSYGYTF
DNA: TGTGCCATCAGGGAAGAAAAAAGCTATGGCTACACCTTC
D: -
size: -
J: TRBJ1-2
V: TRBV10-3

CDR3: CSATGQGAGYEQYF
DNA: TGCAGTGCCACTGGACAGGGGGCAGGGTACGAGCAGTACTTC
D: TRBD1
size: -
J: TRBJ2-7
V: TRBV20-1

CDR3: CASSDSSPLHF
DNA: TGTGCCAGCAGTGACTCTTCACCCCTCCACTTT
D: -
size: few
J: TRBJ1-6
V: TRBV6-4

CDR3: CASSSGTGFVYEQYF
DNA: TGTGCCAGCAGCTCCGGGACAGGGTTTGTCTACGAGCAGTACTTC
D: TRBD1
size: -
J: TRBJ2-7
V: TRBV7-9

CDR3: CASSVLREGPWETQYF
DNA: TGTGCCAGCAGTGTACTGCGGGAGGGCCCTTGGGAGACCCAGTACTTC
D: TRBD2
size: -
J: TRBJ2-5
V: TRBV25-1

CDR3: CASSPGHNEQFF
DNA: TGTGCCAGCAGTCCGGGCCACAATGAGCAGTTCTTC
D: -
size: -
J: TRBJ2-1
V: TRBV6-1

CDR3: CSPRGERVTEAFF
DNA: TGCAGTCCTCGCGGCGAACGAGTCACTGAAGCTTTCTTT
D: -
size: -
J: TRBJ1-1
V: TRBV20-1

CDR3: CSARSGGTQHF
DNA: TGCAGTGCTAGATCTGGAGGGACCCAGCATTTT
D: -
size: few
J: TRBJ1-5
V: TRBV20-1

CDR3: CASSQVLKVAGGPPGTDTQYF
DNA: TGCGCCAGCAGCCAAGTACTAAAAGTAGCGGGGGGGCCCCCGGGCACAGATACGCAGTATTTT
D: TRBD2
size: -
J: TRBJ2-3
V: TRBV4-1

CDR3: CASSLSLVSGGTEAFF
DNA: TGCGCCAGCAGCTTGTCGTTGGTTTCGGGGGGAACTGAAGCTTTCTTT
D: -
size: -
J: TRBJ1-1
V: TRBV5-1

CDR3: CASSFSAGAYTDTQYF
DNA: TGTGCCAGCAGTTTCAGCGCGGGGGCCTACACAGATACGCAGTATTTT
D: -
size: few
J: TRBJ2-3
V: TRBV28

CDR3: CASSRDRAEKLFF
DNA: TGTGCCAGTAGCCGGGACAGGGCTGAAAAACTGTTTTTT
D: TRBD1
size: once
J: TRBJ1-4
V: TRBV19

CDR3: CASSLGTSETYEQYF
DNA: TGTGCCAGCAGCTTAGGGACTAGCGAAACATACGAGCAGTACTTC
D: TRBD2
size: few
J: TRBJ2-7
V: TRBV7-6

CDR3: CASSAKLYAQGAGTGELFF
DNA: TGTGCCAGCAGTGCAAAGTTATATGCCCAGGGGGCCGGGACCGGGGAGCTGTTTTTT
D: TRBD1
size: -
J: TRBJ2-2
V: TRBV28

CDR3: CASSYKASQPQHF
DNA: TGTGCCAGCAGTTACAAGGCAAGTCAGCCCCAGCATTTT
D: -
size: few
J: TRBJ1-5
V: TRBV6-5

CDR3: CASNPLASNTQYF
DNA: TGTGCCAGCAACCCCCTAGCGTCAAATACGCAGTATTTT
D: -
size: -
J: TRBJ2-3
V: TRBV28

CDR3: CASREQESSNQPQHF
DNA: TGTGCCAGCAGGGAACAGGAATCGAGCAATCAGCCCCAGCATTTT
D: -
size: -
J: TRBJ1-5
V: TRBV12-3/TRBV12-4

CDR3: CSASRGKGADTQYF
DNA: TGCAGTGCTAGTCGGGGGAAAGGGGCAGATACGCAGTATTTT
D: -
size: -
J: TRBJ2-3
V: TRBV20-1

CDR3: CSAGTSGTDTQYF
DNA: TGCAGTGCAGGGACTAGCGGCACAGATACGCAGTATTTT
D: TRBD2
size: -
J: TRBJ2-3
V: TRBV20-1

CDR3: CSVSASPLHF
DNA: TGCAGCGTATCGGCTTCACCCCTCCACTTT
D: -
size: -
J: TRBJ1-6
V: TRBV29-1

CDR3: CATSRAGGSQGQPQHF
DNA: TGTGCCACCAGCAGGGCTGGCGGGTCCCAGGGTCAGCCCCAGCATTTT
D: -
size: -
J: TRBJ1-5
V: TRBV15

CDR3: CASSGFPGRNQPQHF
DNA: TGTGCCAGCAGTGGGTTCCCGGGACGCAATCAGCCCCAGCATTTT
D: -
size: few
J: TRBJ1-5
V: TRBV2

CDR3: CAISFGGPEAFF
DNA: TGTGCCATCAGCTTTGGGGGGCCTGAAGCTTTCTTT
D: -
size: -
J: TRBJ1-1
V: TRBV10-3